The sequence of this TCR beta chain was determined in a study of cytomegalovirus exposure and HLA in healthy donors. Study results and limitations: Versus the approximately 670-donor mean, an Asian-associated ancestry cluster reportedly showed fewer N-insertions in a later analysis.

The CDR3 has 14 amino acids. Trimming cost V 5 bases and J 0 bases, with 10 bases left between them. Germline V gene data show CDR1 as SGHAT and CDR2 as FQDESV (reference sequence). PCR primers comprised 60 Vbeta and 13 Jbeta primers. Sequencing used immunoSEQ multiplex PCR; TCRdb keeps in-frame clones, though not all of them. The profile covers around 170,000 clones, with roughly 80% appearing a single time and around 2.8% taken by the ten largest. Concerning this clone itself: The antigen remains undetermined.

This receptor was obtained from a woman aged 45-65 years in good health and CMV-seropositive. The specimen was PBMCs. The rearrangement joins TRBV11-1 to TRBJ1-2; D is undetermined. CDR3 sequence: CASSLLESNYGYTF. In nucleotides, the CDR3 is TGTGCCAGCAGCCTTTTAGAGTCTAACTATGGCTACACCTTC.